This T cell receptor (beta chain) appears in the sequencing data of a study of early T cells in non-severe SARS-CoV-2 infection (dated by TCRdb to about 2021). In terms of the full investigation: Because TCR sequencing relied on bulk RNA taken from unsorted whole blood, pairing of alpha and beta chains was not possible. What the work shows at the level of the full study, not this receptor alone: VDJdb matching was skewed toward anti-spike CD8 responses, so virus-specific expansions were likely underestimated and private and CD4 specificities were missed.

CDR1 SGDLS and CDR2 YYNGEE were looked up in the germline V gene. V drops 2 bases and J drops 7 bases, leaving 13 bases in between. Measured from the cysteine to the phenylalanine, the CDR3 is 14 residues long. Only the CDR3 DNA is retained, 42 bases long and in frame from the first base. The study was a case-control design nested within a healthcare worker cohort in London, UK, with weekly nasopharyngeal swab PCR tests and blood sampling. Healthcare workers were recruited between 23 and 31 March 2020, during the week of the UK lockdown, and were followed weekly for up to roughly 15 weeks. This clonotype was seen repeatedly, ten times or more. This clone's antigen is unknown. Within one base of it there is no much larger clone, and no base qualities were kept. The library came from 5' RACE. Instrument used: NextSeq 500. Unique molecular identifiers were attached to individual cDNA molecules in the TCR library protocol so that sequencing error and PCR bias could be corrected. TCR alpha and beta chains were both sequenced, and the abundances of alpha and beta sequences in each sample were closely correlated with each other. The study's own analysis went as follows. Decombinator V4 was used to annotate TCR sequences for V gene, J gene and CDR3. Expanded TCRs were defined as changing significantly between any two time points under a Poisson model with p below 0.0001. TCR abundances were normalised to the total number of TCRs sequenced per sample and were expressed as counts per million. MAIT TCRs were defined by TRAV1-2 paired with TRAJ12, TRAJ20 or TRAJ33, and iNKT TCRs by TRAV10 paired with TRAJ18. VDJdb, accessed 1 November 2021, was searched for CMV, EBV and SARS-CoV-2 annotated TCRs, excluding TCRs annotated for multiple antigens. In TCRdb, the public reads were trimmed at Q25 with fastp and aligned with MiXCR, with productive beta chains retained. Duplicate CDR3 protein sequences are folded into a single record with the most common DNA and genes. The V and J calls, along with clone size, are taken from TCRdb and not from the paper's own processing. The sample profile shows around 44,000 distinct CDR3 sequences; 7.7% of them were found once. The ten largest clonotypes hold roughly 6.2% of the sample.

Material: whole blood. This sequence uses TRBV9 and TRBJ2-1; 6 matching bases give a weak D call of TRBD2. The sequence was obtained from an adult who was a healthcare worker with PCR-confirmed SARS-CoV-2 infection or an uninfected control (not recorded which). The bases read TGTGCCAGCAGCGTGACGGGGGAGGAAAATGAGCAGTTCTTC. Its amino acids are CASSVTGEENEQFF.